This T cell receptor beta chain was identified in a study of cytomegalovirus exposure and HLA in healthy donors. Study overall: HLA-typed donors were the source of some 85 million unique TCRs, which an early data release held. Study observations and caveats: Some TCR beta chains (more than 150 of them) were listed as cytomegalovirus-associated. Highly shared sequence variants in one cluster were likely a sequencing artifact.

The PCR ran on 60 Vbeta and 13 Jbeta primers. In the authors' workflow: It was a later analysis that counted tens of millions of unique TCR beta chains, of which roughly 10 million were shared. Libraries were prepared by immunoSEQ multiplex PCR; TCRdb keeps only in-frame clonotypes and omits some of them. D and trimming were read from the DNA, whereas the V and J calls and clone size are those reported in that table. The sample yields under 150,000 clones, approximately 84% seen once. Per germline, CDR1 GTSNPN and CDR2 SVGIG (reference sequence). This CDR3 spans 15 amino acids. J lost 9 bases, V lost 1 base, and 10 bases had no gene match. Details on this clone: Its antigen is currently unknown.

The chain recombines TRBV30 with TRBJ1-5; 9 bases agree with TRBD1. The sequence derives from a boy aged 2 to 9 in good health and CMV-seronegative. Input material: PBMCs. The CDR3 coding sequence is TGTGCCTGGAGTGAGCCAACAGGGGGCCCTGGGCCCCAGCATTTT. Its protein product is CAWSEPTGGPGPQHF.